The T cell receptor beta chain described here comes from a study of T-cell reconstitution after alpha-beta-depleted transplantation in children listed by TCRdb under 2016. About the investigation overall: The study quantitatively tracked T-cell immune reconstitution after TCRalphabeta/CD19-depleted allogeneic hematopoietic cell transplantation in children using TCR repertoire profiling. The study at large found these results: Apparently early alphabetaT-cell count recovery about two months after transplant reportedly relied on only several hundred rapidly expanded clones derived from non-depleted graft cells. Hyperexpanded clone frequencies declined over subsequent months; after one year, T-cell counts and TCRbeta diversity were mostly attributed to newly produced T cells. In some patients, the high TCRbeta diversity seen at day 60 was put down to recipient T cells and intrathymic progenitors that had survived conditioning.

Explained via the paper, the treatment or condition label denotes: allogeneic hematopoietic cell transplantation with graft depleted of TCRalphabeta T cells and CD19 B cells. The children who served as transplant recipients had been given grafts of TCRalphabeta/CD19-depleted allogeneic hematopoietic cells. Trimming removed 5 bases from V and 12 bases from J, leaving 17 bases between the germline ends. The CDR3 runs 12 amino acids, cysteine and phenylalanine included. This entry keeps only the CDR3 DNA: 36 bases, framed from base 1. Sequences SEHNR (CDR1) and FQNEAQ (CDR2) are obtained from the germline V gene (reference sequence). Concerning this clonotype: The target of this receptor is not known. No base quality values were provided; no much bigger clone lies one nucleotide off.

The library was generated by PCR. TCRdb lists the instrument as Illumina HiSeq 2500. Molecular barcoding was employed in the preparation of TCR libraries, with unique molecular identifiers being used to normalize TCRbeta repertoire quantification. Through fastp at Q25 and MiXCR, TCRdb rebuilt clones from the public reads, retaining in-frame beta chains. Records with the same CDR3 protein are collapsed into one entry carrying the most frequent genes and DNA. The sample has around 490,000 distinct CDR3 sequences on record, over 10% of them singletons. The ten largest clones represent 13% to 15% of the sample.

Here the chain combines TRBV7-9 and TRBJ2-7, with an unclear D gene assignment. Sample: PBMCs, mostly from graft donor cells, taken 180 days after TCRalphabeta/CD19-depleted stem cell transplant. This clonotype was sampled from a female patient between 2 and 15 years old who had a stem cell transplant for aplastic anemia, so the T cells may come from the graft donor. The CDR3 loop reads CASSIGEHVPYF. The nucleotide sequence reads TGTGCCAGCAGCATTGGCGAGCATGTGCCGTACTTC.